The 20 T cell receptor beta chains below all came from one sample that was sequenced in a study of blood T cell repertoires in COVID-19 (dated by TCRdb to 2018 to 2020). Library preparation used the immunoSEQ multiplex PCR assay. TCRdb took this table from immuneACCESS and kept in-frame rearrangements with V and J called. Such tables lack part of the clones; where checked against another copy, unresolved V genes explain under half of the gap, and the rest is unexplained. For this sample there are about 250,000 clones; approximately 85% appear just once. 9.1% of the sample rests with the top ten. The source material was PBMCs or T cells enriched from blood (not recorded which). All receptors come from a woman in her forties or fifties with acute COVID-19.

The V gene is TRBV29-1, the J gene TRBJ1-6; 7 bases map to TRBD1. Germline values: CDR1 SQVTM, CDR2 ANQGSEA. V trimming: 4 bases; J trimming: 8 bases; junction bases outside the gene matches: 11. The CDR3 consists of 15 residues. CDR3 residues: CSVASDTGADSPLHF. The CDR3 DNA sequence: TGCAGCGTTGCAAGTGACACAGGGGCGGATTCACCCCTCCACTTT.

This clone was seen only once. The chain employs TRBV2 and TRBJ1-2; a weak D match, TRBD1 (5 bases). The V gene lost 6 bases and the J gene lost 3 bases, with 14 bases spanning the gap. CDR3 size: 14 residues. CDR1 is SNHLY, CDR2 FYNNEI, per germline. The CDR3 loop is CASSLQDGDYGYTF. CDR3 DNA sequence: TGTGCCAGCAGCCTACAGGATGGTGACTATGGCTACACCTTC.

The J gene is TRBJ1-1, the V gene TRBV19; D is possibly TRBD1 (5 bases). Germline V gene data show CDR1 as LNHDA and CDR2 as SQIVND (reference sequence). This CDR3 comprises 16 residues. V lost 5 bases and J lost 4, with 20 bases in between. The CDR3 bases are TGTGCCAGTAGTCCCTTGTTCGGGACGCGGGGCACTGAAGCTTTCTTT. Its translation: CASSPLFGTRGTEAFF.

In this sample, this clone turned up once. The CDR3 here is CASSEYKMSTEAFF. The CDR3 nucleotides read TGTGCCAGCAGTGAATATAAAATGAGCACTGAAGCTTTCTTT. The chain uses TRBV25-1 and TRBJ1-1; unclear D gene. The CDR3 loop spans 14 amino acids. V lost 0 bases and J 4 bases, leaving 9 bases between the germline ends. Germline CDR1 MGHDK, CDR2 SYGVNS.

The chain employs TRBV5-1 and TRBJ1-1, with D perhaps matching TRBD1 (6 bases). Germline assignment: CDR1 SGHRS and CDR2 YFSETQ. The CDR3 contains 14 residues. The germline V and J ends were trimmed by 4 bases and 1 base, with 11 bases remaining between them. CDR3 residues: CASSKSRGNTEAFF. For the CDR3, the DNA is TGCGCCAGCAGCAAGTCCAGGGGGAACACTGAAGCTTTCTTT.

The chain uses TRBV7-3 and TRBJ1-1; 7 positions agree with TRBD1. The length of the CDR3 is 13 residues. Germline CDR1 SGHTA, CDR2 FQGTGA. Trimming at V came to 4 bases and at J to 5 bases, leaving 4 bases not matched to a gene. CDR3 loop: CASSSTGVTEAFF. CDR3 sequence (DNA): TGTGCCAGCAGCTCCACAGGGGTGACTGAAGCTTTCTTT. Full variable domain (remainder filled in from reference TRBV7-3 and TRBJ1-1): GAGVSQTPSNKVTEKGKYVELRCDPISGHTALYWYRQSLGQGPEFLIYFQGTGAADDSGLPNDRFFAVRPEGSVSTLKIQRTERGDSAVYLCASSSTGVTEAFFGQGTRLTVV.

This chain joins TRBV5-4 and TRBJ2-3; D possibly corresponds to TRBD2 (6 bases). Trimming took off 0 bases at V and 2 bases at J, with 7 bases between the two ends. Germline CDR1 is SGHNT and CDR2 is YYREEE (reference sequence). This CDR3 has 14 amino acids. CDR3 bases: TGTGCCAGCAGCTTGGGGAGGGCCACAGATACGCAGTATTTT. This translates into CASSLGRATDTQYF. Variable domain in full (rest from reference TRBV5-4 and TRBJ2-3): ETGVTQSPTHLIKTRGQQVTLRCSSQSGHNTVSWYQQALGQGPQFIFQYYREEENGRGNFPPRFSGLQFPNYSSELNVNALELDDSALYLCASSLGRATDTQYFGPGTRLTVL.

The CDR3 DNA reads as TGCGCCAGCAGCTTGGCCCCGGGGGGGGTCAATGAGCAGTTCTTC. This sequence encodes CASSLAPGGVNEQFF. The rearrangement joins TRBV5-1 to TRBJ2-1; 8 positions match TRBD2. The germline CDR1 and CDR2 sequences are SGHRS and YFSETQ. The CDR3 extends over 15 amino acids. With 0 bases clipped from V and 6 bases from J, the junction kept 5 bases outside the gene matches. Based on the CDR3 plus reference TRBV5-1 and TRBJ2-1, the full variable domain is KAGVTQTPRYLIKTRGQQVTLSCSPISGHRSVSWYQQTPGQGLQFLFEYFSETQRNKGNFPGRFSGRQFSNSRSEMNVSTLELGDSALYLCASSLAPGGVNEQFFGPGTRLTVL.

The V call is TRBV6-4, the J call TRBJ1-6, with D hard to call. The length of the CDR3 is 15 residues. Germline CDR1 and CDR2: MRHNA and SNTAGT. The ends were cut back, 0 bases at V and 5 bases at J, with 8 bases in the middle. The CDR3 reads CASSDSTAHNSPLHF. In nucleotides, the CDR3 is TGTGCCAGCAGTGACTCCACAGCTCATAATTCACCCCTCCACTTT.

CDR3 protein: CASSPKQHSPLHF. CDR3 DNA: TGTGCCAGCAGCCCGAAACAGCATTCACCCCTCCACTTT. The chain links TRBV7-2 to TRBJ1-6; no clear D. The V and J ends lost 5 bases and 8 bases respectively, with 10 bases between them. The CDR3 has 13 amino acids. Germline V gene sequence: CDR1 SGHTA, CDR2 FQGNSA.

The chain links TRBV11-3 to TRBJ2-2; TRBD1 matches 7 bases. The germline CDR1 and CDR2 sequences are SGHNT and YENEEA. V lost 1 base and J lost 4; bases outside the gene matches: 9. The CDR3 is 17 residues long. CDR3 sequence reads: CASSLAPPAGGTGELFF. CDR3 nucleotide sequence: TGTGCCAGCAGCTTAGCCCCCCCGGCAGGGGGCACCGGGGAGCTGTTTTTT.

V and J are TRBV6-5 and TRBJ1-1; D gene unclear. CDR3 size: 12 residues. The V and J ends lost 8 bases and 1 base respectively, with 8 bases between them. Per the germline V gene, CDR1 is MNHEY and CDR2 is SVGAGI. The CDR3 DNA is TGTGCCAGCGTGCGAGGGAACACTGAAGCTTTCTTT. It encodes CASVRGNTEAFF.

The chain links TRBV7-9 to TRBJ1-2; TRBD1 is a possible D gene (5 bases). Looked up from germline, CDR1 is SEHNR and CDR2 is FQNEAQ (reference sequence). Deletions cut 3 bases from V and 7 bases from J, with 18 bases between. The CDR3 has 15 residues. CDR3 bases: TGTGCCAGCAGCTTTACTCAGGGAACTAACGTTGGCTACACCTTC. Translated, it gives CASSFTQGTNVGYTF.

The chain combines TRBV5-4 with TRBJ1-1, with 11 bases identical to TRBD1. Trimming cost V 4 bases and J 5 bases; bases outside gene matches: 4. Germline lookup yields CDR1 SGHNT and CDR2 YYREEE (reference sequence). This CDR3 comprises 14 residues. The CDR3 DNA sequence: TGTGCCAGCAGCACCCGGGACAGGGGGACTGAAGCTTTCTTT. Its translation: CASSTRDRGTEAFF.

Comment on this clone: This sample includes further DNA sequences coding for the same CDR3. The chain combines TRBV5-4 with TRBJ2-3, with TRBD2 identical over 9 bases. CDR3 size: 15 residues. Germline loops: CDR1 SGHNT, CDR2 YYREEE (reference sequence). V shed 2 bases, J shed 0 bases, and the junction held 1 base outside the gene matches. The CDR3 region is CASSLAGGSTDTQYF. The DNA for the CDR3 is TGTGCCAGCAGCTTAGCGGGGGGAAGCACAGATACGCAGTATTTT.

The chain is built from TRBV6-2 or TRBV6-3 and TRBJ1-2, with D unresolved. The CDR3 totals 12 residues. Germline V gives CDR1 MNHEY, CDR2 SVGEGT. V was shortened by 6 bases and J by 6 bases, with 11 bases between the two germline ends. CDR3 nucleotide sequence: TGTGCCAGCAGCTTGCCGGTCCATGGCTACACCTTC. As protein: CASSLPVHGYTF.

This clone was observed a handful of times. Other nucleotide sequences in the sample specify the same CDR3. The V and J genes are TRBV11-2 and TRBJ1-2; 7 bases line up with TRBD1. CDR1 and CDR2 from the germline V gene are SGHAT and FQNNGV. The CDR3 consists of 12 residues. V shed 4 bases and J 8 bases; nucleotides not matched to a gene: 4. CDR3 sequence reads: CASSSGQRGYTF. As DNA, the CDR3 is TGTGCCAGCAGCTCGGGACAGCGGGGCTACACCTTC.

CDR3 amino acids: CASSPAGTQGLYGYTF. The CDR3, as DNA: TGTGCCAGCAGCCCTGCCGGGACCCAGGGGCTCTATGGCTACACCTTC. The rearrangement joins TRBV7-2 to TRBJ1-2; D perhaps matches TRBD1 (6 bases). Germline CDR1 reads SGHTA; CDR2 reads FQGNSA. The germline V and J ends were trimmed by 5 bases and 4 bases, with 20 bases remaining between them. CDR3 length: 16 amino acids.

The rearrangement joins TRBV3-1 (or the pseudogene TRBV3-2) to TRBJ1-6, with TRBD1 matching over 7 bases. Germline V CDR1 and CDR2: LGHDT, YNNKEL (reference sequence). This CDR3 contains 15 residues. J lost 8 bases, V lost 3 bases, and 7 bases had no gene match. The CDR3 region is CASSHDGRGYSPLHF. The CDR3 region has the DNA TGTGCCAGCAGCCATGACGGCAGGGGGTATTCACCCCTCCACTTT.

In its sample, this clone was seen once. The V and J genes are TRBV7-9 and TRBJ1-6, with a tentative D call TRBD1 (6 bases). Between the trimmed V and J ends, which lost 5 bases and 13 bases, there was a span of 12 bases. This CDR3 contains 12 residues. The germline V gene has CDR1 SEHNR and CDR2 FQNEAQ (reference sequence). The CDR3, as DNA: TGTGCCAGCAGCGAGATAGACAGGCCCCTCCACTTT. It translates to CASSEIDRPLHF.